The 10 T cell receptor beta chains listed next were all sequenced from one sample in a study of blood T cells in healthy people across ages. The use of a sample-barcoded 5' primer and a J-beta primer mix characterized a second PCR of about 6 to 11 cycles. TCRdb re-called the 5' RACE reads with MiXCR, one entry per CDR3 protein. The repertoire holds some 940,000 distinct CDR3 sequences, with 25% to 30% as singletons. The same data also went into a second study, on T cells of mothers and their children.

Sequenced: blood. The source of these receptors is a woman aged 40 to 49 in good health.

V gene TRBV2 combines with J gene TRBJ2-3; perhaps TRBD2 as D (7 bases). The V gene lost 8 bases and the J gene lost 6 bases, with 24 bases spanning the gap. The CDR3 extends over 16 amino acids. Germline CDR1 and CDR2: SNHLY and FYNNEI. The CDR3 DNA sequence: TGTGCCAGCTCACATCCGAAGGGGGGGGCGGCGGATACGCAGTATTTT. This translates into CASSHPKGGAADTQYF.

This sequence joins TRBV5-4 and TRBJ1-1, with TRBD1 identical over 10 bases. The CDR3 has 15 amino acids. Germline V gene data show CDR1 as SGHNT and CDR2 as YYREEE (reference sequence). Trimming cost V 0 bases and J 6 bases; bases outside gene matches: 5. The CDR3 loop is CASSLGTGGYSEAFF. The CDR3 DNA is TGTGCCAGCAGCTTGGGGACAGGGGGTTACTCTGAAGCTTTCTTT.

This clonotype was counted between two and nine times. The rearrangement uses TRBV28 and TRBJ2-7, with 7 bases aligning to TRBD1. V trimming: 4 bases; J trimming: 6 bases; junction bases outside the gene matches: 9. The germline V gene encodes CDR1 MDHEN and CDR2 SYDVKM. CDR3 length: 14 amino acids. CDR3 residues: CASSSPFDRVEQYF. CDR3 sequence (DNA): TGTGCCAGCAGTTCCCCCTTCGACAGGGTCGAGCAGTACTTC.

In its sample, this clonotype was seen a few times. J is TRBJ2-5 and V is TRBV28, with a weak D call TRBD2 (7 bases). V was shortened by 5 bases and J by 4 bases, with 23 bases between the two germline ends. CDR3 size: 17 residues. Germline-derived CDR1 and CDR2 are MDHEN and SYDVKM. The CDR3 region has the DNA TGTGCCAGCAGTGGCGCACTTGGGGGGGCGGAGGGAGAGACCCAGTACTTC. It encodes CASSGALGGAEGETQYF.

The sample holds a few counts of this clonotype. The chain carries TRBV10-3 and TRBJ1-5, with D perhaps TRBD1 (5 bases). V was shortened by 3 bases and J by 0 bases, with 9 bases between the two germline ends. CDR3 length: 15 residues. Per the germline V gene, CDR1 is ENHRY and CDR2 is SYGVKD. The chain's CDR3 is CAISDEGFSNQPQHF. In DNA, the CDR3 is TGTGCCATCAGTGACGAGGGGTTTAGCAATCAGCCCCAGCATTTT.

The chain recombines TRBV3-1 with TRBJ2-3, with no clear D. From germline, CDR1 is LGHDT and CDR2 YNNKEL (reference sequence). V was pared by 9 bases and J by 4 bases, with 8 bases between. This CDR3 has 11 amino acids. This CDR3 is CASANADTQYF. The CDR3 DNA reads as TGTGCCAGTGCGAACGCAGATACGCAGTATTTT.

CDR3 amino acids: CAIGLAGPGGNEQFF. CDR3 DNA: TGTGCCATCGGACTAGCGGGGCCTGGGGGCAATGAGCAGTTCTTC. The chain is built from TRBV28 and TRBJ2-1; 12 positions agree with TRBD2. The V gene's germline CDR1 is MDHEN and CDR2 SYDVKM. V shed 10 bases, J shed 6 bases, and the junction held 10 bases outside the gene matches. The CDR3 runs 15 residues.

The CDR3 loop is CATSRDEGSPLHF. CDR3 DNA: TGTGCCACCAGCAGAGATGAGGGTTCACCCCTCCACTTT. The V and J genes are TRBV15 and TRBJ1-6, with D uncertain. Germline CDR1 is LNHNV and CDR2 is YYDKDF (reference sequence). Trimming took off 0 bases at V and 9 bases at J, with 6 bases between the two ends. The CDR3 runs to 13 residues.

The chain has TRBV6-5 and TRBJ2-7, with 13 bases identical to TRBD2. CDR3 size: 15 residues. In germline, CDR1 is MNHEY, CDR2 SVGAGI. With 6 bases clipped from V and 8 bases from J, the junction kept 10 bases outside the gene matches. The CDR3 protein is CASRFSGTSGDKQYF. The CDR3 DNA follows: TGTGCCAGCAGATTTTCCGGGACTAGCGGGGACAAGCAGTACTTC.

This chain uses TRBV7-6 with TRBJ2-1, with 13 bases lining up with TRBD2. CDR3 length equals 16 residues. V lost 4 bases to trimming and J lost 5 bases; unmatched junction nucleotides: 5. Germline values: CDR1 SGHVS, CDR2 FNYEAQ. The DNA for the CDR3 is TGTGCCAGCAGCTCCGCCGGGACTAGCGGGGACAATGAGCAGTTCTTC. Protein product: CASSSAGTSGDNEQFF. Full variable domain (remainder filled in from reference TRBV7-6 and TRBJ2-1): GAGVSQSPRYKVTKRGQDVALRCDPISGHVSLYWYRQALGQGPEFLTYFNYEAQQDKSGLPNDRFSAERPEGSISTLTIQRTEQRDSAMYRCASSSAGTSGDNEQFFGPGTRLTVL.